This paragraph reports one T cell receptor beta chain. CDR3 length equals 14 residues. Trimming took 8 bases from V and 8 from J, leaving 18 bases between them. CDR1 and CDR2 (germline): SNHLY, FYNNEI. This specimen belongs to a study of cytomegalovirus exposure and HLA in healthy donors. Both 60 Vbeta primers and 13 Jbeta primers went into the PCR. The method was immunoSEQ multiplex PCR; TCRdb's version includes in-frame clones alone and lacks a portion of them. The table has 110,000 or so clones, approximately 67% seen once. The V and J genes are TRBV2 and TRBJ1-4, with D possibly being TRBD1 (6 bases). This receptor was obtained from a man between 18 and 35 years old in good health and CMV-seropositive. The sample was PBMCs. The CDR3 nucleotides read TGTGCCAGCTTCGCGGCAGGGGTTGGGGAAAAACTGTTTTTT. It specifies CASFAAGVGEKLFF.